One and the same sample provided the 22 T cell receptor beta chains below, sequenced in a study of blood T cell repertoires in COVID-19. Here immunoSEQ multiplex PCR was the method, and the copy in TCRdb shows in-frame clones only, minus some. The sample has 200,000 to 250,000 clones, around 86% seen once. The specimen was peripheral blood. All receptors come from an elderly woman with COVID-19, enrolled during active disease.

CDR3 bases: TGTGCCAGCAGTTGGGGCAGGGGAGGGGAGACCCAGTACTTC. It yields the protein CASSWGRGGETQYF. The chain uses TRBV6-5 and TRBJ2-5; D might be TRBD2 (7 bases). CDR3 length: 14 amino acids. V was shortened by 4 bases and J by 5 bases, with 14 bases between the two germline ends. From germline, CDR1 is MNHEY and CDR2 SVGAGI.

The V gene is TRBV12-3 or TRBV12-4, the J gene TRBJ2-5, with TRBD2 matching 7 bases. CDR3 length equals 13 residues. Trimming at V came to 3 bases and at J to 4 bases, leaving 2 bases not matched to a gene. The CDR3 DNA is TGTGCCAGCAGTTTGCGGGGGAGAGAGACCCAGTACTTC. Encoded protein: CASSLRGRETQYF.

A single count supports this clone. The genes are TRBV5-6 and TRBJ2-1, with D perhaps TRBD1 (6 bases). This CDR3 spans 13 amino acids. Trimming took off 4 bases at V and 9 bases at J, with 14 bases between the two ends. Germline CDR1 and CDR2: SGHDT and YYEEEE. The DNA of the CDR3 is TGTGCCAGCAGCCTTGACAGGTGGGGTGAGCAGTTCTTC. The encoded protein is CASSLDRWGEQFF.

The V and J genes are TRBV6-4 and TRBJ1-4; D ambiguous. V shed 0 bases and J shed 6 bases, with 14 bases lying between them. This CDR3 contains 16 residues. Germline lookup yields CDR1 MRHNA and CDR2 SNTAGT. The CDR3 DNA is TGTGCCAGCAGTGACTCTCGTGCGGGTGAGGATGAAAAACTGTTTTTT. Residues: CASSDSRAGEDEKLFF.

V is TRBV6-2 or TRBV6-3 and J is TRBJ1-1, with D uncertain. The CDR3 is made up of 13 amino acids. Trimming stripped 2 bases from V and 10 bases from J, with 14 bases between. In germline, CDR1 is MNHEY, CDR2 SVGEGT. The CDR3 nucleotides read TGTGCCAGCAGTTACGGAGGCAGCCCAAGAGCTTTCTTT. This translates into CASSYGGSPRAFF.

The chain carries TRBV7-3 and TRBJ1-5, with 12 bases fitting TRBD1. Per the germline V gene, CDR1 is SGHTA and CDR2 is FQGTGA. The length of the CDR3 is 15 residues. Trimming at V came to 1 base and at J to 7 bases, leaving 2 bases not matched to a gene. This chain's CDR3 is CASSLRDRGPQPQHF. As DNA, the CDR3 is TGTGCCAGCAGCTTAAGGGACAGGGGGCCACAGCCCCAGCATTTT. Complete variable domain (other parts from reference TRBV7-3 and TRBJ1-5): GAGVSQTPSNKVTEKGKYVELRCDPISGHTALYWYRQSLGQGPEFLIYFQGTGAADDSGLPNDRFFAVRPEGSVSTLKIQRTERGDSAVYLCASSLRDRGPQPQHFGDGTRLSIL.

The chain carries TRBV5-6 and TRBJ2-1, with 10 positions matching TRBD1. Germline CDR1 and CDR2: SGHDT and YYEEEE. The CDR3 has 15 residues. Losses at the gene ends were 7 bases for V and 2 bases for J; bases not matched to a gene: 6. DNA of the CDR3: TGTGCCAGCGACTCCGGGACAGGGGCCTACAATGAGCAGTTCTTC. It is translated as CASDSGTGAYNEQFF.

This chain joins TRBV29-1 and TRBJ2-2; D is perhaps TRBD1 (6 bases). CDR3 length: 14 residues. Germline CDR1 is SQVTM and CDR2 is ANQGSEA. Trimming cost V 3 bases and J 1 base, with 9 bases left between them. The CDR3 DNA is TGCAGCGTTGATGGACAGAAGAACACCGGGGAGCTGTTTTTT. It yields the protein CSVDGQKNTGELFF.

This chain connects TRBV6-5 to TRBJ2-3; 10 bases are a match to TRBD2. This CDR3 has 14 amino acids. Germline CDR1 reads MNHEY; CDR2 reads SVGAGI. V shed 2 bases and J 6 bases; nucleotides not matched to a gene: 2. In DNA form, the CDR3 reads TGTGCCAGCAGTTACACTAGCGGGATGGATACGCAGTATTTT. Translated, it gives CASSYTSGMDTQYF.

The chain combines TRBV6-6 with TRBJ1-5, with 7 bases that match TRBD1. The CDR3 spans 15 residues. With 7 bases clipped from V and 2 bases from J, the junction kept 8 bases outside the gene matches. Germline CDR1 reads MNHNY; CDR2 reads SVGAGI (reference sequence). CDR3 coding DNA: TGTGCCAGCACCCTGACAGGGCTACGCAATCAGCCCCAGCATTTT. Amino acids: CASTLTGLRNQPQHF.

V gene TRBV6-2 or TRBV6-3 combines with J gene TRBJ1-5; 9 bases fit TRBD1. The CDR3 totals 18 residues. Germline assignment: CDR1 MNHEY and CDR2 SVGEGT. The V and J ends lost 4 bases and 0 bases, in that order; junction bases with no gene match: 10. This CDR3 reads CASSFIPGQGYSNQPQHF. The DNA of the CDR3 is TGTGCCAGCAGTTTTATCCCGGGACAGGGATATAGCAATCAGCCCCAGCATTTT.

CDR3 protein: CASSPGLRRNSPLHF. Written as DNA, the CDR3 is TGTGCCAGCAGCCCGGGACTGCGGCGGAATTCACCCCTCCACTTT. V and J are TRBV16 and TRBJ1-6, with D maybe TRBD1 (5 bases). This CDR3 region has 15 residues. V was shortened by 4 bases and J by 7 bases, with 14 bases between the two germline ends. Germline V gives CDR1 KGHSY, CDR2 FQNENV.

The chain uses TRBV5-1 and TRBJ2-2, with 8 bases lining up with TRBD1. CDR1 is SGHRS, CDR2 YFSETQ, per germline. The CDR3 runs to 16 residues. The V and J ends lost 5 bases and 1 base, in that order; junction bases with no gene match: 7. CDR3: CASSHDRGVNTGELFF. In DNA, the CDR3 is TGCGCCAGCAGTCACGACAGGGGAGTGAACACCGGGGAGCTGTTTTTT.

The chain uses TRBV20-1 and TRBJ1-1; D is unclear. Trimming removed 3 bases at V and 2 bases at J, with 10 bases between. CDR1 and CDR2 (germline): DFQATT, SNEGSKA (reference sequence). This CDR3 has 13 residues. CDR3 protein: CSASGEVNTEAFF. DNA of the CDR3: TGCAGTGCTAGTGGGGAGGTTAACACTGAAGCTTTCTTT.

This chain links TRBV27 with TRBJ2-7; a weak D match, TRBD1 (6 bases). The CDR3 contains 16 residues. The germline V and J ends were trimmed by 5 bases and 4 bases, with 21 bases remaining between them. Germline values: CDR1 MNHEY, CDR2 SMNVEV (reference sequence). CDR3: CASSTISGTLSYEQYF. CDR3 sequence (DNA): TGTGCCAGCAGTACTATCTCCGGGACACTATCTTACGAGCAGTACTTC.

This chain links TRBV30 with TRBJ2-3; 7 bases fit TRBD1. Looked up from germline, CDR1 is GTSNPN and CDR2 is SVGIG (reference sequence). The ends lost 1 base at V and 2 bases at J; junction bases unmatched: 3. CDR3 length: 14 residues. CDR3 region: CAWSGDRYTDTQYF. Here the CDR3 DNA reads TGTGCCTGGAGTGGGGACAGATACACAGATACGCAGTATTTT.

The V and J genes are TRBV5-1 and TRBJ1-2, with D tentatively TRBD1 (6 bases). This CDR3 is built from 13 residues. From germline, CDR1 is SGHRS and CDR2 YFSETQ. V lost 2 bases and J 8 bases, leaving 13 bases between the germline ends. CDR3 DNA: TGCGCCAGCAGCTTTTCTCCAGGGGACGGCTACACCTTC. Its protein is CASSFSPGDGYTF.

In nucleotides, the CDR3 is TGTGCCAGCAGATCCCGAGGGTCCGGGGCCAACGTCCTGACTTTC. It specifies CASRSRGSGANVLTF. The V gene is TRBV28, the J gene TRBJ2-6, with a weak D call TRBD2 (5 bases). The length of the CDR3 is 15 residues. The V end was cut by 6 bases, the J end by 4 bases, with 13 bases between. Germline V gives CDR1 MDHEN, CDR2 SYDVKM.

The chain recombines TRBV9 with TRBJ2-1, with 9 bases matching TRBD1. CDR3 length: 15 residues. Trimming at V came to 3 bases and at J to 4 bases, leaving 5 bases not matched to a gene. Germline V gene data show CDR1 as SGDLS and CDR2 as YYNGEE. Here the CDR3 reads CASSDRDRAYNEQFF. CDR3 nucleotides: TGTGCCAGCAGCGACCGGGACAGGGCTTACAATGAGCAGTTCTTC. Supplemented by reference TRBV9 and TRBJ2-1, the full variable domain reads DSGVTQTPKHLITATGQRVTLRCSPRSGDLSVYWYQQSLDQGLQFLIQYYNGEERAKGNILERFSAQQFPDLHSELNLSSLELGDSALYFCASSDRDRAYNEQFFGPGTRLTVL.

The table lists this clone with a count of one. The chain joins TRBV2 to TRBJ1-5; D may be TRBD1 (5 bases). The CDR3 consists of 14 residues. V dropped 2 bases and J dropped 6 bases, with 11 bases sitting between them. Germline V lookup: CDR1 SNHLY, CDR2 FYNNEI. The CDR3 sequence: CASSEQGGTQPQHF. The DNA of the CDR3 is TGTGCCAGCAGTGAACAGGGAGGTACTCAGCCCCAGCATTTT.

V is TRBV11-3 and J is TRBJ2-1, with D hard to call. Germline lookup yields CDR1 SGHNT and CDR2 YENEEA. The V end was cut by 7 bases, the J end by 3 bases, with 10 bases between. This CDR3 contains 13 residues. CDR3 protein: CASKAAGYNEQFF. CDR3 sequence (DNA): TGTGCCAGCAAGGCAGCAGGCTACAATGAGCAGTTCTTC. Full variable domain (remainder filled in from reference TRBV11-3 and TRBJ2-1): EAGVVQSPRYKIIEKKQPVAFWCNPISGHNTLYWYLQNLGQGPELLIRYENEEAVDDSQLPKDRFSAERLKGVDSTLKIQPAELGDSAVYLCASKAAGYNEQFFGPGTRLTVL.

The table lists this clone with a count of one. This same CDR3 is encoded by further DNA sequences in the sample. The rearrangement uses TRBV5-1 and TRBJ1-2; tentatively, D is TRBD1 (5 bases). Per the germline V gene, CDR1 is SGHRS and CDR2 is YFSETQ. The CDR3 runs to 13 residues. V was cut by 0 bases and J by 4 bases, with 7 bases left in between. CDR3 residues: CASSLEGAYGYTF. Written as DNA, the CDR3 is TGCGCCAGCAGCTTGGAAGGGGCCTATGGCTACACCTTC.